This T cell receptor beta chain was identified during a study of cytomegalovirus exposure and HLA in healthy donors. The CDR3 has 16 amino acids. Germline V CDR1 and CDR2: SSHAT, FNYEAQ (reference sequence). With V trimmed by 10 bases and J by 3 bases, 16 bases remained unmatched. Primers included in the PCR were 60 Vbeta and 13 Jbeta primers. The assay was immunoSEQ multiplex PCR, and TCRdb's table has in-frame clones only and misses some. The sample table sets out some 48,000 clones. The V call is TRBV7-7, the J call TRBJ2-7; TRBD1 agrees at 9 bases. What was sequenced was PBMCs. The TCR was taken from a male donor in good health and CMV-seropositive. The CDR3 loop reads CATHRGRGGGFYEQYF. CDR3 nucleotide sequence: TGTGCCACCCACAGGGGGCGAGGGGGGGGGTTCTACGAGCAGTACTTC.